This T cell receptor beta chain was sequenced in a study of cytomegalovirus exposure and HLA in healthy donors. Germline V gene data show CDR1 as SGHTA and CDR2 as FQGNSA. V shed 6 bases and J 11 bases; nucleotides not matched to a gene: 9. The CDR3 has 13 residues. This table comes from immunoSEQ multiplex PCR, and its TCRdb copy is limited to in-frame clones, with some not included. The sample has more than 200,000 clones; about 90% are singletons. This receptor was obtained from a man in his late teens or twenties in good health and CMV-seropositive. This chain uses TRBV7-2 with TRBJ2-1, with 8 bases aligning to TRBD2. What was sequenced was PBMCs. The CDR3 DNA reads TGTGCCAGCAGGCAGGCGGGAGGCCCCCAGCAGTTCTTC. This codes for CASRQAGGPQQFF.